The 30 T cell receptor beta chains reported below all come from one sample, sequenced in a study of blood T cell repertoires in COVID-19. Generated by immunoSEQ multiplex PCR, the TCRdb table keeps only in-frame clones and is missing some. In the table there are 150,000 or so clones, more than 80% of which are singletons. Sample: peripheral blood. The receptors derive from a woman aged 40 to 55 with acute or convalescent COVID-19.

The genes are TRBV27 and TRBJ2-3; the D gene is possibly TRBD2 (5 bases). The V gene's germline CDR1 is MNHEY and CDR2 SMNVEV (reference sequence). The CDR3 extends over 15 amino acids. With 4 bases removed from V and 0 bases from J, the gap between germline ends came to 11 bases. CDR3 loop: CASSSLDWSTDTQYF. CDR3 nucleotide sequence: TGTGCCAGCAGTTCCCTGGACTGGAGCACAGATACGCAGTATTTT.

The chain has TRBV7-2 and TRBJ2-1; TRBD2 might be the D (5 bases). This CDR3 is built from 17 residues. Trimming left V 5 bases short and J 0 bases short, with 17 bases between. The germline V gene has CDR1 SGHTA and CDR2 FQGNSA. This CDR3 reads CASSPNFRGSSYNEQFF. CDR3 in DNA: TGTGCCAGCAGCCCCAATTTTCGGGGTAGCTCCTACAATGAGCAGTTCTTC.

The sample holds a few counts of this clone. The V call is TRBV6-5, the J call TRBJ1-5; D gene ambiguous. This CDR3 is 14 amino acids long. The V end was cut by 6 bases, the J end by 1 base, with 10 bases between. In germline, CDR1 is MNHEY, CDR2 SVGAGI. CDR3 coding DNA: TGTGCCAGCAGACGGGTTCTGAGCAATCAGCCCCAGCATTTT. Translation gives CASRRVLSNQPQHF.

This rearrangement joins TRBV7-2 to TRBJ2-4, with TRBD1 matching 10 bases. CDR1 is SGHTA, CDR2 FQGNSA, per germline. The V and J ends lost 5 bases and 9 bases, in that order; junction bases with no gene match: 7. The CDR3 spans 14 residues. This CDR3 is CASSPRQGAGIQYF. In DNA form, the CDR3 reads TGTGCCAGCAGCCCTCGACAGGGGGCAGGCATTCAGTACTTC.

This chain joins TRBV20-1 and TRBJ1-1, with unresolved D. In germline, CDR1 is DFQATT, CDR2 SNEGSKA (reference sequence). CDR3 length: 11 residues. Between the trimmed V and J ends, which lost 4 bases and 10 bases, there was a span of 13 bases. The CDR3 loop reads CSATLFRGAFF. The CDR3 bases are TGCAGTGCTACCCTGTTTCGGGGAGCTTTCTTT.

The V call is TRBV30, the J call TRBJ2-1; TRBD2 matches at 14 bases. The CDR3 has 21 residues. Germline CDR1 is GTSNPN and CDR2 is SVGIG (reference sequence). Trimming took 0 bases from V and 2 from J; bases not matched to a gene: 15. The CDR3 reads CAWSVWGRGTSGSSPYNEQFF. Here the CDR3 DNA reads TGTGCCTGGAGTGTATGGGGCCGGGGGACTAGCGGGAGTAGTCCCTACAATGAGCAGTTCTTC.

The chain combines TRBV2 with TRBJ2-2, with 12 bases matching TRBD1. Germline CDR1 is SNHLY and CDR2 is FYNNEI. Losses at the gene ends were 3 bases for V and 6 bases for J; bases not matched to a gene: 2. The CDR3 consists of 15 residues. The CDR3 region has the DNA TGTGCCAGCAGTGAGGGGACAGGGGGCTCCGGGGAGCTGTTTTTT. Its protein is CASSEGTGGSGELFF.

In DNA, the CDR3 is TGTGCCAGCAGCTCCGGCCTGGAGAACACAGATACGCAGTATTTT. Translated, it gives CASSSGLENTDTQYF. The chain combines TRBV9 with TRBJ2-3; D gene ambiguous. V was pared by 4 bases and J by 2 bases, with 14 bases between. Germline V CDR1 and CDR2: SGDLS, YYNGEE. This CDR3 contains 15 residues.

This clone was detected once. This chain links TRBV3-1 (or the pseudogene TRBV3-2) with TRBJ1-5, with D hard to call. The CDR3 contains 13 residues. The V end was cut by 0 bases, the J end by 7 bases, with 7 bases between. The germline gives CDR1 LGHDT, CDR2 YNNKEL (reference sequence). The CDR3 sequence is CASSQEGRQPQHF. DNA for the CDR3: TGTGCCAGCAGCCAAGAAGGGAGGCAGCCCCAGCATTTT.

The rearrangement joins TRBV7-2 to TRBJ2-3; 12 bases line up with TRBD2. This CDR3 comprises 17 residues. CDR1 is SGHTA, CDR2 FQGNSA, per germline. V trimming: 4 bases; J trimming: 5 bases; junction bases outside the gene matches: 10. CDR3 bases: TGTGCCAGCAGCTCATTCCCTAGCGGGAGGGAGGTAGATACGCAGTATTTT. Translated, it gives CASSSFPSGREVDTQYF.

Concerning this clone: Distinct nucleotide sequences in the sample also encode this CDR3. The chain has TRBV9 and TRBJ1-1; a weak D match, TRBD1 (5 bases). Germline V gene data show CDR1 as SGDLS and CDR2 as YYNGEE. The CDR3 is made up of 13 amino acids. The V and J ends lost 2 bases and 0 bases respectively, with 5 bases between them. The CDR3 loop is CASSVDMNTEAFF. Here the CDR3 DNA reads TGTGCCAGCAGCGTGGACATGAACACTGAAGCTTTCTTT.

This chain joins TRBV28 and TRBJ1-6, with TRBD1 matching 9 bases. The CDR3 is made up of 15 amino acids. In germline, CDR1 is MDHEN, CDR2 SYDVKM. Losses at the gene ends were 7 bases for V and 17 bases for J; bases not matched to a gene: 18. CDR3 in DNA: TGTGCCAGCACCATACCCGGGACAGGGAGACTTAATATCCACTTT. This encodes CASTIPGTGRLNIHF.

The chain joins TRBV5-6 to TRBJ1-4; 11 bases line up with TRBD1. CDR3 length: 15 amino acids. V lost 2 bases and J lost 6; bases outside the gene matches: 3. Germline loops: CDR1 SGHDT, CDR2 YYEEEE. The CDR3 loop is CASSFWDRGDEKLFF. DNA for the CDR3: TGTGCCAGCAGCTTTTGGGACAGGGGGGATGAAAAACTGTTTTTT.

The genes are TRBV30 and TRBJ2-5; 9 bases fit TRBD2. CDR3 length equals 15 residues. Germline-derived CDR1 and CDR2 are GTSNPN and SVGIG (reference sequence). J lost 0 bases, V lost 3 bases, and 5 bases had no gene match. CDR3 residues: CAWSLGGRDQETQYF. CDR3 sequence (DNA): TGTGCCTGGAGCTTGGGCGGGAGGGACCAAGAGACCCAGTACTTC.

The gene calls are TRBV7-9 and TRBJ2-1, with 9 bases identical to TRBD1. Germline CDR1 reads SEHNR; CDR2 reads FQNEAQ (reference sequence). Trimming at V came to 0 bases and at J to 5 bases, leaving 8 bases not matched to a gene. The CDR3 has 17 amino acids. The CDR3 coding sequence is TGTGCCAGCAGCTTAGCGGTAAGGACAGGGGTGAACAATGAGCAGTTCTTC. Its protein product is CASSLAVRTGVNNEQFF.

CDR3 DNA sequence: TGTGCCAGCAGCCCCCTTGGGCGGGGGGCGGTGAATGAGCAGTTCTTC. Translated: CASSPLGRGAVNEQFF. J is TRBJ2-1 and V is TRBV3-1 (or the pseudogene TRBV3-2), with TRBD2 matching 8 bases. This CDR3 is built from 16 residues. J lost 7 bases, V lost 4 bases, and 12 bases had no gene match. The germline gives CDR1 LGHDT, CDR2 YNNKEL (reference sequence).

J is TRBJ2-7 and V is TRBV5-5, with a weak D call TRBD1 (6 bases). The CDR3 is 15 residues long. With 3 bases removed from V and 3 bases from J, the gap between germline ends came to 16 bases. CDR1 and CDR2 (germline): SGHKS, YYEKEE (reference sequence). The CDR3 spells CASSWGPGNSYEQYF. CDR3 DNA: TGTGCCAGCAGCTGGGGGCCCGGGAACAGCTACGAGCAGTACTTC.

CDR3 amino acids: CASNYFGVSTEAFF. The CDR3 nucleotides are TGTGCCAGCAACTATTTTGGTGTCAGCACTGAAGCTTTCTTT. V and J are TRBV2 and TRBJ1-1; D uncertain. This CDR3 comprises 14 residues. Trimming cost V 7 bases and J 4 bases, with 16 bases left between them. In germline, CDR1 is SNHLY, CDR2 FYNNEI.

This chain joins TRBV12-3 or TRBV12-4 and TRBJ2-1, with 7 positions matching TRBD1. Losses at the gene ends were 6 bases for V and 9 bases for J; bases not matched to a gene: 8. This CDR3 has 13 amino acids. CDR3 amino acids: CASRETGLREQFF. Written as DNA, the CDR3 is TGTGCCAGCAGAGAGACAGGGCTCCGTGAGCAGTTCTTC.

The J gene is TRBJ2-5, the V gene TRBV18; TRBD2 might be the D (5 bases). CDR1 KGHSH and CDR2 LQKENI come from the germline V gene. Trimming stripped 0 bases from V and 4 bases from J, with 9 bases between. The CDR3 runs to 14 residues. Written as DNA, the CDR3 is TGTGCCAGCTCACCACCAAGCGGACGAGAGACCCAGTACTTC. Translation: CASSPPSGRETQYF.

The CDR3 DNA reads TGTGCCAGCAGTGACTCAAGGACTAGCGGGGTGAATGAGCAGTTCTTC. Translation gives CASSDSRTSGVNEQFF. This sequence joins TRBV6-4 and TRBJ2-1; TRBD2 matches at 12 bases. V trimming: 0 bases; J trimming: 7 bases; junction bases outside the gene matches: 4. Germline V gene sequence: CDR1 MRHNA, CDR2 SNTAGT. The CDR3 extends over 16 amino acids.

This chain links TRBV19 with TRBJ2-3; 8 nucleotides line up with TRBD1. The CDR3 has 12 amino acids. Germline CDR1 is LNHDA and CDR2 is SQIVND (reference sequence). Trimming at V came to 4 bases and at J to 11 bases, leaving 5 bases not matched to a gene. CDR3 DNA sequence: TGTGCCAGTAGTACGGACAGGGAGAGGCAGTATTTT. The encoded protein is CASSTDRERQYF.

The chain recombines TRBV28 with TRBJ1-3; D remains ambiguous. Germline CDR1 is MDHEN and CDR2 is SYDVKM. The CDR3 runs to 13 residues. Trimming took 3 bases from V and 0 from J, leaving 3 bases between them. CDR3: CASSFLSGNTIYF. CDR3 bases: TGTGCCAGCAGTTTCCTCTCTGGAAACACCATATATTTT.

This clone appeared a few times. The rearrangement links TRBV11-2 to TRBJ1-4, with D maybe TRBD1 (5 bases). Germline V gene data show CDR1 as SGHAT and CDR2 as FQNNGV. The length of the CDR3 is 16 residues. Trimming cost V 1 base and J 3 bases, with 12 bases left between them. DNA for the CDR3: TGTGCCAGCAGCTTAGGTGGGGGGACGGCTAATGAAAAACTGTTTTTT. Translated: CASSLGGGTANEKLFF.

Only a few counts were recorded for this clone. The chain is built from TRBV5-1 and TRBJ1-1; 7 bases are a match to TRBD1. Germline CDR1 is SGHRS and CDR2 is YFSETQ. The junction had 12 bases not matched to a gene; V was cut back by 5 bases and J by 2 bases. The CDR3 runs to 16 residues. CDR3 sequence: CASRTGTVGGNTEAFF. The CDR3 coding sequence is TGCGCCAGCAGGACCGGGACAGTTGGCGGAAACACTGAAGCTTTCTTT.

This clone was observed a single time. The rearrangement uses TRBV10-3 and TRBJ2-7; tentatively, D is TRBD1 (6 bases). The CDR3 loop spans 15 amino acids. Germline CDR1 is ENHRY and CDR2 is SYGVKD. With 7 bases removed from V and 2 bases from J, the gap between germline ends came to 18 bases. The CDR3 coding sequence is TGTGCCATCAAACCAAACGGGACACCGCCCTACGAGCAGTACTTC. As protein: CAIKPNGTPPYEQYF.

This clone is a singleton in its sample. V usage is TRBV9 and J usage is TRBJ2-1; 8 nucleotides align to TRBD2. V lost 3 bases to trimming and J lost 9 bases; unmatched junction nucleotides: 11. The CDR3 length is 15 residues. Germline V CDR1 and CDR2: SGDLS, YYNGEE. As DNA, the CDR3 is TGTGCCAGCAGCGCCCAACCCATCGGGGGGGGTGAGCAGTTCTTC. Encoded protein: CASSAQPIGGGEQFF. Complete variable domain (other parts from reference TRBV9 and TRBJ2-1): DSGVTQTPKHLITATGQRVTLRCSPRSGDLSVYWYQQSLDQGLQFLIQYYNGEERAKGNILERFSAQQFPDLHSELNLSSLELGDSALYFCASSAQPIGGGEQFFGPGTRLTVL.

The chain is built from TRBV29-1 and TRBJ2-7, with 11 bases lining up with TRBD1. CDR1 and CDR2 from the germline V gene are SQVTM and ANQGSEA. The CDR3 covers 14 residues. V shed 4 bases, J shed 5 bases, and the junction held 7 bases outside the gene matches. The CDR3 DNA reads TGCAGCGTTGTTCATGGGACAGGGGGGAACGAGCAGTACTTC. This translates into CSVVHGTGGNEQYF.

The chain carries TRBV5-5 and TRBJ1-4; a possible D gene is TRBD1 (5 bases). This CDR3 has 15 amino acids. CDR1 and CDR2 (germline): SGHKS, YYEKEE (reference sequence). V was pared by 1 base and J by 0 bases, with 7 bases between. The CDR3 region has the DNA TGTGCCAGCAGCTTGAGGGACTCAACTAATGAAAAACTGTTTTTT. It codes for CASSLRDSTNEKLFF.

The V call is TRBV6-6, the J call TRBJ2-5, with 11 bases lining up with TRBD2. The length of the CDR3 is 15 residues. The V gene end was trimmed by 2 bases and the J gene end by 5 bases; junction bases not matched to a gene: 4. Germline assignment: CDR1 MNHNY and CDR2 SVGAGI (reference sequence). This chain's CDR3 is CASSYPGLAAETQYF. In DNA, the CDR3 is TGTGCCAGCAGTTACCCGGGACTAGCGGCCGAGACCCAGTACTTC.